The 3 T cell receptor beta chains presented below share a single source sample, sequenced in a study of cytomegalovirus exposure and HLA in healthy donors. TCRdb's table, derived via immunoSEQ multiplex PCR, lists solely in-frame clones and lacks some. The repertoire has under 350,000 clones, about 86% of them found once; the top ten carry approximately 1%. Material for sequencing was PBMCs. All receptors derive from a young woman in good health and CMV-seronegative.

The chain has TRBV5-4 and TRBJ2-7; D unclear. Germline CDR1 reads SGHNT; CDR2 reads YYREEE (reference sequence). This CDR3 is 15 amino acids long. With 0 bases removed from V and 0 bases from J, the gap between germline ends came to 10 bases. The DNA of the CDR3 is TGTGCCAGCAGCTTGGGTGCCACCAGCTCCTACGAGCAGTACTTC. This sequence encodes CASSLGATSSYEQYF.

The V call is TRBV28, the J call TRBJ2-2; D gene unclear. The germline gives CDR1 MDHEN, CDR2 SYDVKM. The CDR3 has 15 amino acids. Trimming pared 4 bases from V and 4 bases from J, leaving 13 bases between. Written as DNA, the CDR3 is TGTGCCAGCAGTTACCCCCGTATGGCCACCGGGGAGCTGTTTTTT. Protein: CASSYPRMATGELFF.

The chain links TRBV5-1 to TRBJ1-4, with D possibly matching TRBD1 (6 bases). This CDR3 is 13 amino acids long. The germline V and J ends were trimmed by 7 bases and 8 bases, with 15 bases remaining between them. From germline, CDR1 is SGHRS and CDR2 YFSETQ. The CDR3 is CASQTGQEEKLFF. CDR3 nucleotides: TGCGCCAGCCAGACAGGCCAGGAGGAAAAACTGTTTTTT.